Presented here are 16 T cell receptor beta chains from one specimen sequenced in a study of brain T cells in children with intractable seizures. TCRdb's copy holds only in-frame clones and misses some; the assay was immunoSEQ multiplex PCR. In the table there are 65,000 to 85,000 clones, 85% to 95% of which are singletons. Sequencing was performed on peripheral blood, taken at surgery. Source of these receptors: a boy under two years old with tuberous sclerosis and intractable seizures.

The chain couples TRBV7-2 to TRBJ2-7; D gene uncertain. Trimming left V 2 bases short and J 2 bases short, with 16 bases between. The CDR3 consists of 16 residues. Germline assignment: CDR1 SGHTA and CDR2 FQGNSA. Here the CDR3 reads CASSLSYIRATYEQYF. CDR3 nucleotide sequence: TGTGCCAGCAGCTTAAGTTATATCCGAGCTACCTACGAGCAGTACTTC.

This chain connects TRBV21-1 to TRBJ1-5; the table assigns TRBD1, which was not confirmed against the DNA. TRBV21-1 is a pseudogene. The CDR3 loop spans 16 amino acids. CDR3 loop: CASADRQDLSNQPQHF. The CDR3 region has the DNA TGTGCCAGCGCGGATAGACAGGACCTTAGCAATCAGCCCCAGCATTTT.

This chain connects TRBV6-6 to TRBJ1-6; perhaps TRBD1 as D (5 bases). This CDR3 is built from 16 residues. Germline lookup yields CDR1 MNHNY and CDR2 SVGAGI (reference sequence). Deletions cut 2 bases from V and 8 bases from J, with 16 bases between. The CDR3 sequence is CASSYGLGDRDSPLHF. CDR3 nucleotides: TGTGCCAGCAGTTACGGTCTCGGGGACCGCGATTCACCCCTCCACTTT.

The V call is TRBV4-1, the J call TRBJ1-5; D gene uncertain. V was trimmed by 0 bases and J by 7 bases, leaving 10 bases between them. CDR3 length: 14 residues. The germline V gene encodes CDR1 MGHRA and CDR2 YSYEKL. The CDR3 reads CASSQEVSRQPQHF. CDR3 DNA: TGCGCCAGCAGCCAAGAAGTTTCACGGCAGCCCCAGCATTTT.

J is TRBJ2-4 and V is TRBV11-2, with no clear D. V was cut by 2 bases and J by 1 base, with 15 bases left in between. Germline V gene sequence: CDR1 SGHAT, CDR2 FQNNGV. CDR3 length: 17 residues. The CDR3 sequence is CASSLSVGLGAKNIQYF. The CDR3 DNA follows: TGTGCCAGCAGCTTATCAGTGGGTTTGGGGGCCAAAAACATTCAGTACTTC.

The chain couples TRBV7-9 to TRBJ2-3, with 8 bases that match TRBD2. V dropped 2 bases and J dropped 0; count of bases not matched to a gene: 7. Germline-derived CDR1 and CDR2 are SEHNR and FQNEAQ (reference sequence). The CDR3 runs to 17 residues. Here the CDR3 reads CASSLLAASGSTDTQYF. The CDR3 DNA reads as TGTGCCAGCAGCTTATTGGCAGCTAGCGGGAGCACAGATACGCAGTATTTT.

This rearrangement joins TRBV14 to TRBJ1-2; the D gene is possibly TRBD1 (6 bases). Germline values: CDR1 SGHDN, CDR2 FVKESK. CDR3 length equals 15 residues. V dropped 1 base and J dropped 4 bases, with 13 bases sitting between them. Written as DNA, the CDR3 is TGTGCCAGCAGCCAAGTTGATACAGGGAGCTATGGCTACACCTTC. Translating it yields CASSQVDTGSYGYTF. Complete variable domain (other parts from reference TRBV14 and TRBJ1-2): EAGVTQFPSHSVIEKGQTVTLRCDPISGHDNLYWYRRVMGKEIKFLLHFVKESKQDESGMPNNRFLAERTGGTYSTLKVQPAELEDSGVYFCASSQVDTGSYGYTFGSGTRLTVV.

This chain joins TRBV29-1 and TRBJ2-2; TRBD1 is a possible D gene (5 bases). The CDR3 is made up of 13 amino acids. V shed 3 bases and J shed 3 bases, with 8 bases lying between them. The germline gives CDR1 SQVTM, CDR2 ANQGSEA. The CDR3 sequence is CSVDQGYTGELFF. As DNA, the CDR3 is TGCAGCGTTGATCAGGGATACACCGGGGAGCTGTTTTTT.

The V call is TRBV6-1, the J call TRBJ2-7; possibly TRBD1 for D (6 bases). V lost 3 bases to trimming and J lost 2 bases, with 11 bases between them. This CDR3 contains 14 residues. Germline V gene lookup returns CDR1 MNHNS and CDR2 SASEGT. CDR3 in DNA: TGTGCCAGCAGTGACCAGGGGTACACCTACGAGCAGTACTTC. As protein: CASSDQGYTYEQYF.

The chain employs TRBV30 and TRBJ1-1; TRBD1 aligns across 7 bases. Germline lookup yields CDR1 GTSNPN and CDR2 SVGIG (reference sequence). This CDR3 is built from 13 residues. J gave up 3 bases and V 2 bases, and 3 bases lay outside the gene matches. CDR3 amino acids: CAWSLTGYTEAFF. The CDR3 nucleotides read TGTGCCTGGAGTTTGACAGGGTACACTGAAGCTTTCTTT.

This chain uses TRBV10-3 with TRBJ2-2, with a tentative D call TRBD2 (5 bases). With 3 bases removed from V and 6 bases from J, the gap between germline ends came to 17 bases. This CDR3 is built from 16 residues. CDR1 and CDR2 from the germline V gene are ENHRY and SYGVKD. The CDR3 sequence: CAISEVPAQEAGELFF. The CDR3 DNA reads as TGTGCCATCAGTGAAGTCCCAGCCCAGGAGGCCGGGGAGCTGTTTTTT.

This clone was seen once. The CDR3 protein is CASSTRDRENTEAFF. The CDR3, as DNA: TGTGCCAGCAGCACCCGGGACAGGGAGAACACTGAAGCTTTCTTT. The chain is built from TRBV21-1 and TRBJ1-1; the table calls TRBD1, which could not be checked here. TRBV21-1 is a pseudogene locus. The CDR3 extends over 15 amino acids.

The chain has TRBV10-2 and TRBJ2-3; D remains unclear. This CDR3 has 15 residues. Germline lookup yields CDR1 WSHSY and CDR2 SAAADI. V lost 0 bases and J 8 bases, leaving 15 bases between the germline ends. The DNA for the CDR3 is TGCGCCAGCAGTGAGTCGAATCTCCTGGTCGGTACGCAGTATTTT. Its protein is CASSESNLLVGTQYF.

V and J are TRBV4-1 and TRBJ2-5; the D is unclear. Per the germline V gene, CDR1 is MGHRA and CDR2 is YSYEKL. Trimming left V 0 bases short and J 4 bases short, with 12 bases between. The CDR3 is 15 residues long. The CDR3 protein is CASSQETFRRETQYF. The CDR3 DNA follows: TGCGCCAGCAGCCAAGAGACGTTTCGGCGAGAGACCCAGTACTTC.

This chain links TRBV30 with TRBJ2-7, with TRBD1 matching over 11 bases. Germline assignment: CDR1 GTSNPN and CDR2 SVGIG (reference sequence). With V trimmed by 5 bases and J by 0 bases, 12 bases remained unmatched. CDR3 length equals 17 residues. The CDR3 is CAWETPPGQGDSYEQYF. As DNA, the CDR3 is TGTGCCTGGGAAACCCCCCCGGGACAGGGGGACTCCTACGAGCAGTACTTC.

This CDR3 is CSKGLEDEQFF. CDR3 sequence (DNA): TGCAGTAAAGGATTGGAGGATGAGCAGTTCTTC. This chain joins TRBV20-1 and TRBJ2-1; D is possibly TRBD2 (5 bases). The ends were cut back, 8 bases at V and 8 bases at J, with 13 bases in the middle. CDR1 is DFQATT, CDR2 SNEGSKA, per germline (reference sequence). This CDR3 spans 11 amino acids.